Listed here are 27 T cell receptor beta chains from one sample, sequenced in a study of tissue T cells after allogeneic stem cell transplantation. Profiling relied on immunoSEQ multiplex PCR, and the TCRdb table lists in-frame clones only, not all of them. Among roughly 2,900 clones, roughly 72% were seen once, and the ten largest hold 15% to 20%. Steroid-refractory graft-versus-host disease after allogeneic hematopoietic cell transplant qualified adults for prospective research-autopsy enrollment. Sequencing used colon tissue, obtained at autopsy. The receptors originated from an older male patient with steroid-refractory graft-versus-host disease after an allogeneic stem cell transplant. T cells may partly derive from the graft donor.

This rearrangement joins TRBV30 to TRBJ1-3; no firm D call. The CDR3 consists of 17 residues. The V end was cut by 3 bases, the J end by 0 bases, with 18 bases between. Germline assignment: CDR1 GTSNPN and CDR2 SVGIG (reference sequence). The CDR3 loop is CAWRDIRLSVSGNTIYF. The CDR3 coding sequence is TGTGCCTGGAGGGATATACGGCTGAGCGTCTCTGGAAACACCATATATTTT.

CDR3: CASSYDQGGFDIQYF. The CDR3 coding sequence is TGTGCCAGCAGTTACGATCAGGGAGGATTTGACATTCAGTACTTC. The chain links TRBV6-6 to TRBJ2-4; possible D gene TRBD2, 6 bases. Germline values: CDR1 MNHNY, CDR2 SVGAGI (reference sequence). CDR3 length equals 15 residues. V was clipped by 2 bases and J by 8 bases, with 16 bases between them.

The V call is TRBV7-9, the J call TRBJ2-1, with 8 nucleotides matching TRBD1. The V segment lost 5 bases and the J segment 9 bases; nucleotides outside the gene matches: 12. CDR1 and CDR2 (germline): SEHNR, FQNEAQ (reference sequence). CDR3 length equals 15 residues. CDR3 sequence: CASSPDRVQGGEQFF. The CDR3 DNA reads as TGTGCCAGCAGCCCGGACAGGGTACAGGGCGGTGAGCAGTTCTTC.

This sequence joins TRBV30 and TRBJ2-7, with 8 bases identical to TRBD2. Germline trimming cut 0 bases from V and 6 bases from J; bases unmatched to any gene: 13. The CDR3 runs 16 residues. CDR1 is GTSNPN, CDR2 SVGIG, per germline (reference sequence). This CDR3 is CAWSVGGGTQGSEQYF. CDR3 nucleotide sequence: TGTGCCTGGAGTGTCGGCGGGGGGACCCAGGGCAGCGAGCAGTACTTC.

The chain has TRBV20-1 and TRBJ1-1; D gene uncertain. Germline CDR1 and CDR2: DFQATT and SNEGSKA (reference sequence). The CDR3 has 11 residues. Trimming cost V 4 bases and J 1 base, with 4 bases left between them. The CDR3, as DNA: TGCAGTGCTAATCAGAACACTGAAGCTTTCTTT. Its protein is CSANQNTEAFF.

CDR3 coding DNA: TGTGCCAGCAGCGCCCGACAGGGGATGGGCACTGAAGCTTTCTTT. Protein product: CASSARQGMGTEAFF. V and J are TRBV11-2 and TRBJ1-1, with 8 bases identical to TRBD1. The CDR3 is made up of 15 amino acids. The V segment lost 5 bases and the J segment 4 bases; nucleotides outside the gene matches: 9. Germline CDR1 reads SGHAT; CDR2 reads FQNNGV.

The V call is TRBV24-1, the J call TRBJ2-3; 15 nucleotides agree with TRBD2. Germline V gene data show CDR1 as KGHDR and CDR2 as SFDVKD. The CDR3 extends over 19 amino acids. V trimming: 7 bases; J trimming: 5 bases; junction bases outside the gene matches: 15. Here the CDR3 DNA reads TGTGCCACCAGGGCGAGAGGACTAGCGGGGGGGCCGGAGGGAGATACGCAGTATTTT. This translates into CATRARGLAGGPEGDTQYF.

The rearrangement joins TRBV28 to TRBJ1-4; D gene uncertain. Trimming pared 7 bases from V and 7 bases from J, leaving 16 bases between. The CDR3 consists of 14 residues. Per the germline V gene, CDR1 is MDHEN and CDR2 is SYDVKM. The CDR3 loop is CASNRGLLGEKLFF. CDR3 bases: TGTGCCAGCAACAGAGGCCTGTTGGGTGAAAAACTGTTTTTT.

This chain joins TRBV2 and TRBJ1-2; D gene unclear. V was shortened by 3 bases and J by 4 bases, with 12 bases between the two germline ends. The CDR3 is 14 amino acids. Germline loops: CDR1 SNHLY, CDR2 FYNNEI. CDR3 DNA: TGTGCCAGCAGTGAGGGCAGCAAAAGCTATGGCTACACCTTC. Amino acids: CASSEGSKSYGYTF.

The chain recombines TRBV5-6 with TRBJ2-2; 12 bases map to TRBD2. Germline V gives CDR1 SGHDT, CDR2 YYEEEE. After removal of 4 bases from V and 2 bases from J, the junction contained 6 bases not matched to a gene. CDR3 size: 17 residues. Here the CDR3 reads CASSTLGLAGNTGELFF. CDR3 nucleotide sequence: TGTGCCAGCAGCACCTTGGGACTAGCGGGTAACACCGGGGAGCTGTTTTTT.

The V and J genes are TRBV10-2 and TRBJ2-7; 8 bases match TRBD1. Germline loops: CDR1 WSHSY, CDR2 SAAADI. The V gene end was trimmed by 6 bases and the J gene end by 3 bases; junction bases not matched to a gene: 7. The CDR3 loop spans 14 amino acids. The CDR3 loop reads CASRREQGGYEQYF. The CDR3 nucleotides are TGCGCCAGCAGAAGGGAACAGGGGGGCTACGAGCAGTACTTC.

The CDR3 sequence is CASSPSGQASEQYF. In nucleotides, the CDR3 is TGTGCCAGTAGTCCCTCGGGACAGGCCAGCGAGCAGTACTTC. The chain employs TRBV19 and TRBJ2-7; 8 positions agree with TRBD1. Germline lookup yields CDR1 LNHDA and CDR2 SQIVND (reference sequence). With V trimmed by 5 bases and J by 6 bases, 9 bases remained unmatched. This CDR3 spans 14 amino acids.

This clone was detected once. This chain joins TRBV29-1 and TRBJ2-7; D is undetermined. Germline V CDR1 and CDR2: SQVTM, ANQGSEA. The CDR3 is 11 residues long. Trimming removed 4 bases at V and 4 bases at J, with 8 bases between. CDR3 nucleotide sequence: TGCAGCGTTGGGGGTTGGTACGAGCAGTACTTC. This gives the protein CSVGGWYEQYF.

This clone appeared once. J is TRBJ2-7 and V is TRBV3-1 (or the pseudogene TRBV3-2); TRBD1 matches at 9 bases. The ends lost 6 bases at V and 3 bases at J; junction bases unmatched: 6. The CDR3 is 14 residues long. The germline gives CDR1 LGHDT, CDR2 YNNKEL (reference sequence). The CDR3 nucleotides read TGTGCCAGCAGTCCTTGGGACAGGGACTACGAGCAGTACTTC. This gives the protein CASSPWDRDYEQYF.

J is TRBJ1-1 and V is TRBV11-3, with D hard to call. Germline lookup yields CDR1 SGHNT and CDR2 YENEEA. Trimming took 5 bases from V and 1 from J, leaving 11 bases between them. The CDR3 is 14 amino acids. CDR3 in DNA: TGTGCCAGCAGCCCTAATTCAGGGAACACTGAAGCTTTCTTT. Translating gives CASSPNSGNTEAFF.

Regarding this clone: The sample has other DNA sequences that encode this CDR3 too. V and J are TRBV7-2 and TRBJ2-1, with 10 bases that match TRBD2. Germline values: CDR1 SGHTA, CDR2 FQGNSA. The junction had 1 base not matched to a gene; V was cut back by 1 base and J by 7 bases. This CDR3 is 14 amino acids long. CDR3 in DNA: TGTGCCAGCAGCTTAGGTAGCGGGGGGAATGAGCAGTTCTTC. Its protein is CASSLGSGGNEQFF.

V gene TRBV5-1 combines with J gene TRBJ1-2, with 7 nucleotides matching TRBD1. V shed 0 bases and J 5 bases; nucleotides not matched to a gene: 4. The CDR3 has 14 amino acids. CDR1 and CDR2 (germline): SGHRS, YFSETQ. Here the CDR3 DNA reads TGCGCCAGCAGCTTGGGACAGGGACAGTATGGCTACACCTTC. It yields the protein CASSLGQGQYGYTF. The complete variable domain, with remaining parts taken from reference TRBV5-1 and TRBJ1-2, reads KAGVTQTPRYLIKTRGQQVTLSCSPISGHRSVSWYQQTPGQGLQFLFEYFSETQRNKGNFPGRFSGRQFSNSRSEMNVSTLELGDSALYLCASSLGQGQYGYTFGSGTRLTVV.

Notes on this clone: The sample has other DNA sequences that encode this CDR3 too. The V gene is TRBV30, the J gene TRBJ1-2; 8 bases match TRBD1. The CDR3 is 14 residues long. V trimming: 2 bases; J trimming: 4 bases; junction bases outside the gene matches: 6. Germline CDR1 is GTSNPN and CDR2 is SVGIG (reference sequence). The CDR3 protein is CAWSLDRGFYGYTF. CDR3 bases: TGTGCCTGGAGTTTAGACAGGGGATTCTATGGCTACACCTTC.

The CDR3: CASSLSGTNTGELFF. Written as DNA, the CDR3 is TGCGCCAGCAGCTTGTCCGGTACGAACACCGGGGAGCTGTTTTTT. The rearrangement joins TRBV5-1 to TRBJ2-2; D is undetermined. The CDR3 totals 15 residues. With 1 base removed from V and 0 bases from J, the gap between germline ends came to 7 bases. The germline CDR1 and CDR2 sequences are SGHRS and YFSETQ.

This chain joins TRBV27 and TRBJ2-1; TRBD1 agrees at 7 bases. CDR1 and CDR2 from the germline V gene are MNHEY and SMNVEV (reference sequence). The length of the CDR3 is 18 residues. The V and J ends lost 4 bases and 5 bases, in that order; junction bases with no gene match: 17. CDR3 nucleotides: TGTGCCAGCAGTTCACCCGGGGACAGCGGCGACTTCCACAATGAGCAGTTCTTC. Encoded protein: CASSSPGDSGDFHNEQFF.

The CDR3 DNA is TGTGCCAGCAGCTATTCCAGACAGGGGATGTGGAAGGGGCCCACAGATACGCAGTATTTT. It specifies CASSYSRQGMWKGPTDTQYF. This chain links TRBV14 with TRBJ2-3; 8 bases are shared with TRBD1. Germline loops: CDR1 SGHDN, CDR2 FVKESK. The J segment lost 2 bases and the V segment lost 5 bases, leaving 21 bases of the junction unmatched. The CDR3 is made up of 20 amino acids.

This clone was observed a handful of times. The chain joins TRBV7-8 to TRBJ1-6; D is ambiguous. Germline-derived CDR1 and CDR2 are SGHVS and FQNEAQ. V was trimmed by 4 bases and J by 7 bases, leaving 17 bases between them. CDR3 length: 16 amino acids. For the CDR3, the DNA is TGTGCCAGCAGCTCAAATACCGGGTCTCAGAATTCACCCCTCCACTTT. Its protein product is CASSSNTGSQNSPLHF.

The V and J genes are TRBV6-2 or TRBV6-3 and TRBJ2-3; D remains unclear. Germline CDR1 reads MNHEY; CDR2 reads SVGEGT. There are 14 residues in the CDR3. Trimming took 0 bases from V and 3 from J, leaving 7 bases between them. The CDR3 coding sequence is TGTGCCAGCAGTTACTCTGTCGAAACAGATACGCAGTATTTT. Translating gives CASSYSVETDTQYF.

Judged by abundance, this clone is hyperexpanded. The chain has TRBV27 and TRBJ1-6; D remains ambiguous. V dropped 1 base and J dropped 0 bases, with 4 bases sitting between them. Germline V lookup: CDR1 MNHEY, CDR2 SMNVEV (reference sequence). There are 15 residues in the CDR3. The CDR3 DNA reads TGTGCCAGCAGTTTATTAAACTCCTATAATTCACCCCTCCACTTT. Residues: CASSLLNSYNSPLHF.

The rearrangement uses TRBV9 and TRBJ1-6; possibly TRBD1 for D (5 bases). From germline, CDR1 is SGDLS and CDR2 YYNGEE. V dropped 4 bases and J dropped 6 bases, with 14 bases sitting between them. The CDR3 runs 15 residues. CDR3 nucleotide sequence: TGTGCCAGCAGCTCCGCCCAGGGAGGTAATTCACCCCTCCACTTT. Protein: CASSSAQGGNSPLHF.

The gene calls are TRBV4-2 and TRBJ2-2, with D perhaps TRBD1 (5 bases). The CDR3 is 14 amino acids. Trimming stripped 0 bases from V and 9 bases from J, with 11 bases between. The V gene's germline CDR1 is LGHNA and CDR2 YNFKEQ. CDR3 in DNA: TGTGCCAGCAGCCAAGAAGAAAGGGGCCGGGAGCTGTTTTTT. The encoded protein is CASSQEERGRELFF.

The chain carries TRBV3-1 (or the pseudogene TRBV3-2) and TRBJ1-5, with D tentatively TRBD1 (6 bases). The CDR3 is 14 amino acids. Germline V CDR1 and CDR2: LGHDT, YNNKEL (reference sequence). V was trimmed by 1 base and J by 9 bases, leaving 13 bases between them. The CDR3, as DNA: TGTGCCAGCAGCCAAGGAGGGGGTGGGAGGCCCCAGCATTTT. Encoded protein: CASSQGGGGRPQHF.